These 8 T cell receptor beta chains came from one sample sequenced in a study of beta chain features in type 1 diabetes. Study-level findings and limits: Patients with Type 1 diabetes showed moderately but significantly shorter TCRB CDR3s in all four CD4+ subsets.

These TCRs' antigens remain unknown. Sequencing targeted expressed TCRB transcripts, as all isolated RNA had been reverse transcribed. Method: immunoSEQ multiplex PCR; TCRdb's copy keeps in-frame clones and lacks some. The sample lists 640,000 or so clones; over 12% were seen once. The specimen was naive CD4+ T cells from blood. These receptors were collected from a man in his late teens or twenties with type 1 diabetes.

The chain carries TRBV30 and TRBJ2-1, with D possibly called TRBD1 or TRBD2 (6 bases each). CDR1 is GTSNPN and CDR2 is SVGIG in the germline V gene (reference sequence). Trimming stripped 7 bases from V and 6 bases from J, with 19 bases between. The CDR3 totals 14 residues. The CDR3 DNA is TGTGCCTTTCTCCCGGGGGCCCCTTCCAATGAGCAGTTCTTC. It translates to CAFLPGAPSNEQFF. Full variable domain (missing parts from reference TRBV30 and TRBJ2-1): SQTIHQWPATLVQPVGSPLSLECTVEGTSNPNLYWYRQAAGRGLQLLFYSVGIGQISSEVPQNLSASRPQDRQFILSSKKLLLSDSGFYLCAFLPGAPSNEQFFGPGTRLTVL.

The rearrangement uses TRBV30 and TRBJ1-4, with 7 positions matching TRBD1. V was clipped by 1 base and J by 8 bases; unmatched bases: 7. The CDR3 extends over 14 amino acids. CDR1 GTSNPN and CDR2 SVGIG come from the germline V gene (reference sequence). CDR3 nucleotides: TGTGCCTGGAGTGATGACAGGGTACGGGAAAAACTGTTTTTT. This codes for CAWSDDRVREKLFF.

The chain combines TRBV7-2 with TRBJ1-1, with 8 bases aligning to TRBD1. Germline lookup yields CDR1 SGHTA and CDR2 FQGNSA. This CDR3 is 14 amino acids long. V trimming: 5 bases; J trimming: 5 bases; junction bases outside the gene matches: 7. DNA of the CDR3: TGTGCCAGCAGCCGACAGGGGTGGTCGACTGAAGCTTTCTTT. Translation gives CASSRQGWSTEAFF.

This clone was counted between two and nine times. CDR3 coding DNA: TGCGCCAGCTCCGGGACAGGGTCCTACAATGAGCAGTTCTTC. Amino acid sequence: CASSGTGSYNEQFF. The chain uses TRBV5-1 and TRBJ2-1, with 9 nucleotides matching TRBD1. This CDR3 has 14 residues. Germline assignment: CDR1 SGHRS and CDR2 YFSETQ. With 7 bases clipped from V and 1 base from J, the junction kept 3 bases outside the gene matches.

The V call is TRBV4-3, the J call TRBJ2-7; D is unresolved. The germline CDR1 and CDR2 sequences are LGHNA and YSLEER. The CDR3 sequence is 15 residues long. V lost 0 bases, J lost 2 bases, and 11 bases lay in between. Written as DNA, the CDR3 is TGCGCCAGCAGCCAAGATCTTTCCGAAGCCTACGAGCAGTACTTC. Translation: CASSQDLSEAYEQYF.

The chain uses TRBV6-6 and TRBJ2-7, with D perhaps given as TRBD1 or TRBD2 (5 bases each). This CDR3 has 16 amino acids. Germline V CDR1 and CDR2: MNHNY, SVGAGI (reference sequence). Trimming took 6 bases from V and 4 from J, leaving 22 bases between them. The CDR3 sequence is CASSKGKVALAYEQYF. DNA for the CDR3: TGTGCCAGCAGCAAGGGGAAGGTGGCCCTAGCTTACGAGCAGTACTTC.

The J gene is TRBJ2-1, the V gene TRBV18, with D possibly matching TRBD2 (5 bases). Trimming took off 9 bases at V and 5 bases at J, with 17 bases between the two ends. CDR1 and CDR2 from the germline V gene are KGHSH and LQKENI. CDR3 length: 14 amino acids. The CDR3 sequence is CASRGQSVDNEQFF. CDR3 sequence (DNA): TGTGCCAGTCGAGGGCAGAGCGTCGACAATGAGCAGTTCTTC.

This clone was counted between two and nine times. This chain connects TRBV2 to TRBJ1-4; D unclear. This CDR3 spans 12 amino acids. Germline V CDR1 and CDR2: SNHLY, FYNNEI. V gave up 6 bases and J gave up 5 bases, with 7 bases separating them. In DNA form, the CDR3 reads TGTGCCAGCAGCGTGTTAAATGAAAAACTGTTTTTT. It yields the protein CASSVLNEKLFF.